This TCR beta chain is from a study of CXCR3-negative and CXCR3-positive naive CD8 T cells. In germline, CDR1 is MDHEN, CDR2 SYDVKM. There are 16 residues in the CDR3. Note on this clonotype: Its specificity is not known.

Findings and caveats of the study: For memory CD8+ cells diversity was much lower, but both naive subsets had comparably high diversity.

The libraries of TRB cDNA were prepared using 5' RACE with UMI labels. With the 5' RACE reads reprocessed, TCRdb shows one record per CDR3 protein and no DNA. The sample totals 70,000 to 100,000 distinct CDR3 sequences. Triplicate sorting captured a few hundred thousand cells each from every CD8+ T cell subset. The rearrangement links TRBV28 to TRBJ2-7; TCRdb calls TRBD1, which cannot be checked without DNA. The sequence was obtained from a human donor in good health. Some clones in this sample may be carry-over from other donors' samples. The sequenced material came from naive CXCR3- CD8+ T cells from blood. Regarding subset: CD45RO-CCR7+CD27+CD95- naive CD8+ T cells lacking CXCR3 (TNR3-). The chain's CDR3 is CASSLPGAGGDYEQYF.